This TCR beta chain appears in the sequencing data of a study of shared clonotypes between healthy human individuals. Clones were read by immunoSEQ multiplex PCR, and TCRdb kept only the in-frame ones, dropping some. The sample includes 550,000 to 850,000 clones, around 70% of them seen just once. The germline V gene has CDR1 SGHVS and CDR2 FQNEAQ. The germline V and J ends were trimmed by 1 base and 2 bases, with 12 bases remaining between them. The CDR3 is 16 amino acids. The chain links TRBV7-8 to TRBJ1-5; the D gene is possibly TRBD1 (5 bases). This receptor was taken from a woman aged 30 to 39 in good health. Sequencing used memory CD4+ T cells sorted from blood. Subset reported: CD45RA-negative fraction. This CDR3 is CASSLESGLGNQPQHF. CDR3 in DNA: TGTGCCAGCAGCTTAGAATCAGGGTTGGGCAATCAGCCCCAGCATTTT.